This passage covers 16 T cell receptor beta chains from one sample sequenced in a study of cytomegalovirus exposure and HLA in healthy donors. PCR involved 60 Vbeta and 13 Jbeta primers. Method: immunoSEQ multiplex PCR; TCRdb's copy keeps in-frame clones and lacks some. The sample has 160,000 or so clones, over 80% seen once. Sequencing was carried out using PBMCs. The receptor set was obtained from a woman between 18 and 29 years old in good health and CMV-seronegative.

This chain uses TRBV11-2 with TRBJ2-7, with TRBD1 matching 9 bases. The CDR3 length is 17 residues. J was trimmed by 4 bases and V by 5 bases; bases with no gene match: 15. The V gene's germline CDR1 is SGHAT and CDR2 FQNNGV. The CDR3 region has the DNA TGTGCCAGCAGCACACCCAGTGACAGGGGGAGAAAATACGAGCAGTACTTC. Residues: CASSTPSDRGRKYEQYF.

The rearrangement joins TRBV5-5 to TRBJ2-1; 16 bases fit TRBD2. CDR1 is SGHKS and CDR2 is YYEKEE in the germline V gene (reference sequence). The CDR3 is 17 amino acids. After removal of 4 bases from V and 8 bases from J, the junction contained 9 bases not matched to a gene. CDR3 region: CASSQGLAGGPSHEQFF. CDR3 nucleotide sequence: TGTGCCAGCAGCCAGGGACTAGCGGGGGGGCCTAGCCATGAGCAGTTCTTC.

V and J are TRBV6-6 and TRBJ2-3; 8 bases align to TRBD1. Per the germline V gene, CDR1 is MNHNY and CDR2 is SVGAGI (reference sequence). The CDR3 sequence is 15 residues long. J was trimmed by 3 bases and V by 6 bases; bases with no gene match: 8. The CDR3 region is CASSHTGGPTDTQYF. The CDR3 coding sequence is TGTGCCAGCAGCCACACAGGGGGGCCAACAGATACGCAGTATTTT.

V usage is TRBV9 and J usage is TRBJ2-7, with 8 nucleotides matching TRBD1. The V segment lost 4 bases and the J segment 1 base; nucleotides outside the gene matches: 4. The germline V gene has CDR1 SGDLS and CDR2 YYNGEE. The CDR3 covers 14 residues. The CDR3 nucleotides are TGTGCCAGCAGCCCCCGGGACAGGTCCTACGAGCAGTACTTC. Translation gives CASSPRDRSYEQYF.

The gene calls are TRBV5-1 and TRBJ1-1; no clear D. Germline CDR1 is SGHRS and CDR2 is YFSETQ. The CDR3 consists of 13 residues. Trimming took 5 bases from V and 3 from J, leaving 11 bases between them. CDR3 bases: TGCGCCAGCAGTCTACGGAGGGACACTGAAGCTTTCTTT. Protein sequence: CASSLRRDTEAFF.

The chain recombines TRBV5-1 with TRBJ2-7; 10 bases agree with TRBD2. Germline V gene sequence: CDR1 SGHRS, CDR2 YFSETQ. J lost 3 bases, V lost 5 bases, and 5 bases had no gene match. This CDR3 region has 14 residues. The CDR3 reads CASRQTSGDYEQYF. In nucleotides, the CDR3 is TGCGCCAGCAGGCAAACTAGCGGGGACTACGAGCAGTACTTC.

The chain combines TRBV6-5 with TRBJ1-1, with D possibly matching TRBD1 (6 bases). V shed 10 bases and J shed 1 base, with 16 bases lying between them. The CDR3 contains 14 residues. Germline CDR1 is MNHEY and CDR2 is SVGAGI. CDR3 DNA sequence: TGTGCCACTTTCTTAACGACAGGGAACACTGAAGCTTTCTTT. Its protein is CATFLTTGNTEAFF.

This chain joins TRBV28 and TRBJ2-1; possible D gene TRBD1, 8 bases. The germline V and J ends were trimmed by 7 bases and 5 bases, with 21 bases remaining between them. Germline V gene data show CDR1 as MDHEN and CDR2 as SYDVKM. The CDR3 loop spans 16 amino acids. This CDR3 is CASTRPQGGRDNEQFF. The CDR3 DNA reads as TGTGCCAGCACCCGTCCACAGGGGGGGCGCGACAATGAGCAGTTCTTC.

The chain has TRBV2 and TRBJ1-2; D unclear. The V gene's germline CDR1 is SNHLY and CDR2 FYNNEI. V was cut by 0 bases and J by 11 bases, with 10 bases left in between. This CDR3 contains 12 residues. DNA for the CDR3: TGTGCCAGCAGTGAAGCGCTTTACAGTTACACCTTC. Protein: CASSEALYSYTF.

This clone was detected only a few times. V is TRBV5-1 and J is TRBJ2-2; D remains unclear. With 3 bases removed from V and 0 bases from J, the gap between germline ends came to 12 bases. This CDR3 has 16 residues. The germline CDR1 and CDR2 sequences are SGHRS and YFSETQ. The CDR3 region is CASSSTEFANTGELFF. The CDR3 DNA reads TGCGCCAGCAGCTCCACAGAGTTCGCGAACACCGGGGAGCTGTTTTTT.

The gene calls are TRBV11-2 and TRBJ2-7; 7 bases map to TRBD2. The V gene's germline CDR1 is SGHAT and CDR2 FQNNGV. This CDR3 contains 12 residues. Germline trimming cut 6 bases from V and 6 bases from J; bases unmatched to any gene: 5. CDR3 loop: CASRSPGGEQYF. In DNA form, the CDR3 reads TGTGCCAGCAGAAGTCCGGGAGGCGAGCAGTACTTC.

Here the CDR3 DNA reads TGTGCCAGCAGTGTGCAGGGTCCTGAAGCTTTCTTT. Its protein product is CASSVQGPEAFF. This chain connects TRBV2 to TRBJ1-1, with D tentatively TRBD1 (5 bases). Trimming took off 4 bases at V and 6 bases at J, with 9 bases between the two ends. The CDR3 is 12 amino acids. Germline values: CDR1 SNHLY, CDR2 FYNNEI.

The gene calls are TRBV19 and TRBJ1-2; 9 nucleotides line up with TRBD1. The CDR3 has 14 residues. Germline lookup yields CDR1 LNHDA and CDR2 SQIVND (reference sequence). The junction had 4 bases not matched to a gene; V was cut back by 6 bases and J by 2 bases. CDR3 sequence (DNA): TGTGCCAGTAGAAGACAGGGGGTAAACTATGGCTACACCTTC. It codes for CASRRQGVNYGYTF.

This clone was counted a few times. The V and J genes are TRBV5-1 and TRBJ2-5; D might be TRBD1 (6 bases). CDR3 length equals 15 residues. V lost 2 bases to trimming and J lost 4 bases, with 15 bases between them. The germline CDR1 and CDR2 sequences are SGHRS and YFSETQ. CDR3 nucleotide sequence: TGCGCCAGCAGCTTTACCGGGACATTAAGAGAGACCCAGTACTTC. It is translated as CASSFTGTLRETQYF. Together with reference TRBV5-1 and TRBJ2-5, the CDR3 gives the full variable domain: KAGVTQTPRYLIKTRGQQVTLSCSPISGHRSVSWYQQTPGQGLQFLFEYFSETQRNKGNFPGRFSGRQFSNSRSEMNVSTLELGDSALYLCASSFTGTLRETQYFGPGTRLLVL.

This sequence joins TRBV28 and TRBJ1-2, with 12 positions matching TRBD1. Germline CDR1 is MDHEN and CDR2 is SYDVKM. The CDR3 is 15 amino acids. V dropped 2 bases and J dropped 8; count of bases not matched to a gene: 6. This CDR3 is CASSLDGTGGGGYTF. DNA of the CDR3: TGTGCCAGCAGTTTAGATGGGACAGGGGGCGGGGGCTACACCTTC.

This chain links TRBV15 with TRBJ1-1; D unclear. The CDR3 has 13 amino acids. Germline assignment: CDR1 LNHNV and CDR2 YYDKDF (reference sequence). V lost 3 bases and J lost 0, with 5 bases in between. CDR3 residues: CATSSDMNTEAFF. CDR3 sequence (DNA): TGTGCCACCAGCAGCGACATGAACACTGAAGCTTTCTTT.